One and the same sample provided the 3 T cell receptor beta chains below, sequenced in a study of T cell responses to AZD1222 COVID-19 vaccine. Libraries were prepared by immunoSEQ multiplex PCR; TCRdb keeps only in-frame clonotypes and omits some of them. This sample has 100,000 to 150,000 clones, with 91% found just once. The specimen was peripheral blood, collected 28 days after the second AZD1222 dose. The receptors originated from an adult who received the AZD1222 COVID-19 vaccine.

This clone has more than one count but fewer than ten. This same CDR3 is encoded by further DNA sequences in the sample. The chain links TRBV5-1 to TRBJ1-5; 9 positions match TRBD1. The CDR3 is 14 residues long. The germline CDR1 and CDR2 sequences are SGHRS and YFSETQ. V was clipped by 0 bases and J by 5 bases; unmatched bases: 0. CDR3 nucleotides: TGCGCCAGCAGCTTGGGACAGGGGGATCAGCCCCAGCATTTT. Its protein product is CASSLGQGDQPQHF.

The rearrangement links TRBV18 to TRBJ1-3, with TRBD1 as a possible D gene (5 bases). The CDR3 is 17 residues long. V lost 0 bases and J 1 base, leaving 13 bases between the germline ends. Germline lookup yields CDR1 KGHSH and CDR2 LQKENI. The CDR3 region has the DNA TGTGCCAGCTCACCACCCGGGGGAACAGTTTCTGGAAACACCATATATTTT. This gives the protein CASSPPGGTVSGNTIYF.

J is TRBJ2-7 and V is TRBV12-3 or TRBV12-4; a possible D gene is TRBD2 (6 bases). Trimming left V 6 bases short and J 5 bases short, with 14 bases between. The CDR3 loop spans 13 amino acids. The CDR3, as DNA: TGTGCCAGCAGCTCAGCGGGCGGGGACGAGCAGTACTTC. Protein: CASSSAGGDEQYF.